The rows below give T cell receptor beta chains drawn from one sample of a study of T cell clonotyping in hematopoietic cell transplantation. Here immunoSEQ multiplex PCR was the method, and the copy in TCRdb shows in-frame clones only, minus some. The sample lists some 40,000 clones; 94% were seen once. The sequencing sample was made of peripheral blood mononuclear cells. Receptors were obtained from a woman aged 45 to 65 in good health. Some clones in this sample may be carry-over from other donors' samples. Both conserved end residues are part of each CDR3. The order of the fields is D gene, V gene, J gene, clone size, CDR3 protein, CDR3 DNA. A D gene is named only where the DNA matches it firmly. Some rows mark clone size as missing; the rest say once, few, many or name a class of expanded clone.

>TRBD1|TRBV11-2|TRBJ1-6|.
CASSSGTGGIDSPLHF
TGTGCCAGCAGCTCCGGGACAGGGGGGATCGATTCACCCCTCCACTTT
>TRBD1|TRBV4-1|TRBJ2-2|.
CASSQDRQGAGELFF
TGCGCCAGCAGCCAAGATCGCCAGGGGGCCGGGGAGCTGTTTTTT
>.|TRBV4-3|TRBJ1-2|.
CASSQGGTSNYGYTF
TGCGCCAGCAGCCAAGGTGGGACGTCGAACTATGGCTACACCTTC
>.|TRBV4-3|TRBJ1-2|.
CASSQVTDGRGPNYGYTF
TGCGCCAGCAGCCAAGTTACCGACGGACGAGGACCCAACTATGGCTACACCTTC
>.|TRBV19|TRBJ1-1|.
CASSMAGPWTEAFF
TGTGCCAGTAGTATGGCAGGACCTTGGACTGAAGCTTTCTTT
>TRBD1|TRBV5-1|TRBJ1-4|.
CASSLGQGRGTNEKLFF
TGCGCCAGCAGCTTGGGACAGGGACGGGGAACTAATGAAAAACTGTTTTTT
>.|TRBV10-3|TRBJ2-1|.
CAISESKSGSYNEQFF
TGTGCCATCAGTGAGTCAAAATCCGGTTCCTACAATGAGCAGTTCTTC
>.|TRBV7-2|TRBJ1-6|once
CASSSPLLSYNSPLHF
TGTGCCAGCAGCTCACCCCTCCTCTCCTATAATTCACCCCTCCACTTT
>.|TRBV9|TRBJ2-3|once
CASTKGRYSTDTQYF
TGTGCCAGCACTAAGGGGCGGTACAGCACAGATACGCAGTATTTT
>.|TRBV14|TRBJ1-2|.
CASSQDRRQYGYTF
TGTGCCAGCAGCCAAGACAGGAGACAGTATGGCTACACCTTC
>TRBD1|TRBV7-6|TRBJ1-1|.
CASSTRQGTEAFF
TGTGCCAGCAGCACCCGACAGGGGACTGAAGCTTTCTTT
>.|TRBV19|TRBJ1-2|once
CASRGARTSGNYGYTF
TGTGCCAGTAGAGGTGCCCGAACTTCGGGTAACTATGGCTACACCTTC
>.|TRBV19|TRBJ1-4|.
CATSGMGANEKLFF
TGTGCCACCTCGGGGATGGGAGCTAATGAAAAACTGTTTTTT
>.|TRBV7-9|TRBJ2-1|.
CASRPDNEQFF
TGTGCCAGCAGACCGGACAATGAGCAGTTCTTC
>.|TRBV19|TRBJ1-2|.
CASSSGINYGYTF
TGTGCCAGTAGTTCCGGCATTAACTATGGCTACACCTTC
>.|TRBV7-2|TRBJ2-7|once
CASSSSRIGYEQYF
TGTGCCAGCAGCTCCAGCCGAATTGGTTACGAGCAGTACTTC